The text below deals with one T cell receptor (delta chain). This clone showed up just a few times. Which antigen it targets is not known. Being one base from a much bigger clone, this may be a read error. Other DNA sequences in this sample translate to the same CDR3. These data are taken from a study of gamma-delta T cells after stem cell transplantation (dated by TCRdb to between 2015 and 2016). From the germline V gene, CDR1 is GEAIGNYY and CDR2 is EKD. Including the terminal cysteine and phenylalanine, the CDR3 comprises 21 residues. Of the read, only the CDR3 DNA is kept; its 63 bases are in frame from base 1. The method was RT-PCR. Sequenced using an Illumina MiSeq. Public reads were reanalyzed in TCRdb with CATT, and rows carrying the same DNA were merged afterwards. Here the sample has 5,500 to 6,500 delta-chain clones; approximately 1.9% occur a single time. Approximately 19% of the sample is held by the ten biggest clonotypes.

The receptor was isolated from a human donor. It is not recorded whose cells these are; they may come from a transplant donor. The sequence is built from TRDV2 and TRDJ3, with 11 junctional bases fitting TRDD3. Sequences were obtained from gamma-delta T cells. The nucleotide sequence is given as TGTGCCTGTGACACCGCAAGTGGGGGATACGCGGGGAGCTGGGACACCCGACAAATGTTTTTC. It translates as CACDTASGGYAGSWDTRQMFF.